One sample yielded the 7 T cell receptor beta chains listed below, sequenced in a study of T cell repertoires in cytomegalovirus infection. These TCRs are of unknown antigen specificity. TCRdb re-derived calls from the reads in MiXCR, one entry per CDR3 protein. The repertoire includes about 110,000 distinct CDR3 sequences, about 30% of them detected once, and about 81% sits in the top ten. This specimen consisted of CD8+ T cells from cultured PBMCs, obtained from culture after CMV antigen stimulation. These TCRs come from a human donor in good health (CMV status not recorded). Some clones in this sample may be carry-over from other donors' samples.

The J gene is TRBJ2-1, the V gene TRBV9; the D is unclear. The CDR3 is made up of 11 amino acids. Germline V lookup: CDR1 SGDLS, CDR2 YYNGEE. V lost 0 bases, J lost 10 bases, and 5 bases lay in between. The CDR3: CASSVGVEQFF. DNA of the CDR3: TGTGCCAGCAGCGTAGGGGTGGAGCAGTTCTTC.

The V gene is TRBV4-2, the J gene TRBJ1-2, with D perhaps matching TRBD1 (6 bases). The V gene's germline CDR1 is LGHNA and CDR2 YNFKEQ. V dropped 1 base and J dropped 3 bases, with 9 bases sitting between them. This CDR3 spans 14 amino acids. As DNA, the CDR3 is TGTGCCAGCAGCCAAGTACAGGGAGACTATGGCTACACCTTC. Its protein is CASSQVQGDYGYTF.

V gene TRBV6-6 combines with J gene TRBJ1-5, with 9 bases that match TRBD1. Germline V gene lookup returns CDR1 MNHNY and CDR2 SVGAGI (reference sequence). V lost 6 bases and J lost 7; bases outside the gene matches: 7. The CDR3 is 14 residues long. CDR3 residues: CASRTGTGFQPQHF. CDR3 nucleotide sequence: TGTGCCAGCAGGACCGGGACAGGGTTCCAGCCCCAGCATTTT.

This chain uses TRBV20-1 with TRBJ1-2; D is ambiguous. The V gene's germline CDR1 is DFQATT and CDR2 SNEGSKA (reference sequence). The V gene lost 5 bases and the J gene lost 0 bases, with 16 bases spanning the gap. The CDR3 has 15 residues. In DNA, the CDR3 is TGCAGTGCTCCTCCCGTAACGGATCCTAACTATGGCTACACCTTC. Its protein is CSAPPVTDPNYGYTF.

This clonotype came up many times. The V gene is TRBV7-2, the J gene TRBJ2-7; a weak D match, TRBD1 (5 bases). V was shortened by 0 bases and J by 7 bases, with 13 bases between the two germline ends. The germline V gene encodes CDR1 SGHTA and CDR2 FQGNSA. The CDR3 is 14 amino acids. The chain's CDR3 is CASSLAGLSGEQYF. The CDR3 nucleotides are TGTGCCAGCAGCTTAGCGGGGCTGTCGGGTGAGCAGTACTTC.

There are a few counts of this clonotype. The CDR3 loop reads CASSLEGWRGISDTQYF. For the CDR3, the DNA is TGTGCCAGCAGCCTCGAAGGTTGGCGGGGGATCTCAGATACGCAGTATTTT. The genes are TRBV7-2 and TRBJ2-3; 7 bases are shared with TRBD2. The V gene end was trimmed by 5 bases and the J gene end by 4 bases; junction bases not matched to a gene: 15. The CDR3 sequence is 17 residues long. Germline V gene lookup returns CDR1 SGHTA and CDR2 FQGNSA. The whole variable domain, filled in from reference TRBV7-2 and TRBJ2-3, reads GAGVSQSPSNKVTEKGKDVELRCDPISGHTALYWYRQSLGQGLEFLIYFQGNSAPDKSGLPSDRFSAERTGGSVSTLTIQRTQQEDSAVYLCASSLEGWRGISDTQYFGPGTRLTVL.

Of note for this clonotype: Possible read error: a much larger clone is one base away. The chain combines TRBV7-2 with TRBJ1-2, with a weak D call TRBD1 (5 bases). The CDR3 runs to 15 residues. The germline V gene has CDR1 SGHTA and CDR2 FQGNSA. The germline V and J ends were trimmed by 0 bases and 5 bases, with 13 bases remaining between them. The CDR3, as DNA: TGTGCCAGCAGCTTAGCTCCCGGGACGGCGTATGGCTACACCTTC. Its protein is CASSLAPGTAYGYTF.